This TCR beta chain was sequenced for a study of blood T cell repertoires in COVID-19. Generated by immunoSEQ multiplex PCR, the TCRdb table keeps only in-frame clones and is missing some. This table holds about 97,000 clones, more than 75% found once. V shed 0 bases and J shed 6 bases, with 5 bases lying between them. The V gene's germline CDR1 is SGHTA and CDR2 FQGTGA. The CDR3 covers 13 residues. The sequence was collected from a human donor in a cohort sampled during active COVID-19. The chain has TRBV7-3 and TRBJ2-2; D might be TRBD1 (5 bases). The sample taken for sequencing was peripheral blood. The CDR3 DNA sequence: TGTGCCAGCAGCTTAACGGGGCCCGGGGAGCTGTTTTTT. Translation gives CASSLTGPGELFF. Drawing the rest from reference TRBV7-3 and TRBJ2-2, the complete variable domain is GAGVSQTPSNKVTEKGKYVELRCDPISGHTALYWYRQSLGQGPEFLIYFQGTGAADDSGLPNDRFFAVRPEGSVSTLKIQRTERGDSAVYLCASSLTGPGELFFGEGSRLTVL.